This TCR beta chain was observed in a study of T cells in Graves' hyperthyroidism and ophthalmopathy. Study-level information: Peripheral blood draws took place at initial diagnosis, ahead of any treatment. Study conclusions and caveats: Separation of ophthalmopathy from stable hyperthyroidism was achieved by a 13 V-J model.

This CDR3 contains 14 residues. Unmatched junction bases numbered 5, after V lost 10 bases and J lost 4 bases. Germline lookup yields CDR1 KGHDR and CDR2 SFDVKD. Exclusions: uncontrolled infection, other autoimmune disease, pregnancy, lactation. Approximately 10 ml of fresh peripheral blood supplied the PBMCs. For this clonotype: The antigen remains undetermined.

Amplification of TCR beta CDR3 regions used RNA as the template. First-round RT-PCR with HTBI primers amplified the TCR CDR3 region. TCRdb passed the multiplex PCR reads through MiXCR, listing each CDR3 protein once. The table lists 240,000 or so distinct CDR3 sequences, about a sixth of them singletons. Sequencing input: blood. The clonotype originates from a young woman with Graves' ophthalmopathy. This chain connects TRBV24-1 to TRBJ2-1, with 11 bases fitting TRBD2. The CDR3 region has the DNA TGTGCCACGGCCGGGACTAGCGGTTACAATGAGCAGTTCTTC. It is translated as CATAGTSGYNEQFF.